This T cell receptor beta chain was found in a study of T-cell reconstitution after alpha-beta-depleted transplantation in children. Study outcomes and limitations: It was reported that alpha-beta T cells came from several hundred expanded graft clones (about two months after transplant). It was newly produced T cells that mostly accounted for T-cell counts and diversity one year after transplant.

The CDR3 runs to 10 residues. Germline-derived CDR1 and CDR2 are DFQATT and SNEGSKA (reference sequence). Trimming removed 4 bases at V and 5 bases at J, with 3 bases between. In this sample, this clonotype turned up a few times. The antigen is undetermined. Preparing the TCRbeta library involved the use of unique molecular identifiers. Via MiXCR, TCRdb re-called the PCR reads, giving one row per CDR3 protein. Of about 610,000 distinct CDR3 sequences listed, 20% to 30% are singletons. The chain uses TRBV20-1 and TRBJ2-1, with D unclear. The material was PBMCs, obtained before TCRalphabeta/CD19-depleted stem cell transplant. The receptor was isolated from a boy under three years old with Wiskott-Aldrich syndrome, due to receive a stem cell transplant. The CDR3 DNA follows: TGCAGTGCTATCAACAATGAGCAGTTCTTC. Translated: CSAINNEQFF.